This T cell receptor (beta chain) was recorded in a study of blood T cells in healthy people across ages. Sample-barcoded 5' priming and a J-beta primer mix drove a second PCR of 7 to 11 cycles. Using its own MiXCR run on the 5' RACE reads, TCRdb lists one record per CDR3 protein. The sample yields over 1,200,000 distinct CDR3 sequences, roughly 60% seen once. The sample holds a few counts of this clonotype. Its antigen is not known. Overall study results and limits: Samples with more naive T cells showed higher observed beta diversity.

This TCR derives from a man between 18 and 35 years old in good health. Sequenced sample: blood.

The CDR3 nucleotides are TGTGCCAGCAGCTTAGACGGAAATGAAAAACTGTTTTTT. This codes for CASSLDGNEKLFF. The V and J genes are TRBV7-9 and TRBJ1-4; no clear D. The CDR3 length is 13 residues. Germline V gene sequence: CDR1 SEHNR, CDR2 FQNEAQ (reference sequence). V lost 1 base, J lost 5 bases, and 5 bases lay in between.